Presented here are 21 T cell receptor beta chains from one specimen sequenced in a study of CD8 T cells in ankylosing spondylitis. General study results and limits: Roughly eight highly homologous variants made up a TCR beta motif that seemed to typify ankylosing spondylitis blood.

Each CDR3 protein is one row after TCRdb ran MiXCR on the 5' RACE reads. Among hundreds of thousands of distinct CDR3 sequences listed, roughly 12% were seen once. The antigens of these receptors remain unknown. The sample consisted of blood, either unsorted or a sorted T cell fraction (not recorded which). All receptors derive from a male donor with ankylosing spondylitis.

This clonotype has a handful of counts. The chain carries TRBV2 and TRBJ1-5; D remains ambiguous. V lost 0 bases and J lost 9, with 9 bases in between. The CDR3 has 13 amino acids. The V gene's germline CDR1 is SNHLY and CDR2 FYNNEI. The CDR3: CASSEAPVRPQHF. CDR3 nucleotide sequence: TGTGCCAGCAGTGAAGCACCAGTAAGGCCCCAGCATTTT.

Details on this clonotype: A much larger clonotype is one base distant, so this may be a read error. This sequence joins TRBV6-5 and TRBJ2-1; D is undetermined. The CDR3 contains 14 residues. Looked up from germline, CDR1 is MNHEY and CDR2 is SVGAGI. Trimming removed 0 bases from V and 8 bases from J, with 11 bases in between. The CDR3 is CASSYSRTRDEQFF. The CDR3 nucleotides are TGTGCCAGCAGTTACTCCCGAACCCGGGATGAGCAGTTCTTC.

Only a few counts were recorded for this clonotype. The CDR3 DNA is TGCAGTGCTAGAGATGGACTAGCGGAGAACTACAATGAGCAGTTCTTC. Amino acids: CSARDGLAENYNEQFF. The rearrangement joins TRBV20-1 to TRBJ2-1, with 10 nucleotides matching TRBD2. CDR1 and CDR2 (germline): DFQATT, SNEGSKA (reference sequence). V dropped 0 bases and J dropped 3; count of bases not matched to a gene: 5. CDR3 length: 16 residues.

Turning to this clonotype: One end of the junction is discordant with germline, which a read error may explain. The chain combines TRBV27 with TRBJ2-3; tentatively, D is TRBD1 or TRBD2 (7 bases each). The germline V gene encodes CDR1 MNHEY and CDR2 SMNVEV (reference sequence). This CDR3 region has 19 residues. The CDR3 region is CTSSLARRGLAVSTDTQYF. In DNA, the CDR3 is TGTACCAGCAGTTTAGCGCGGAGGGGGCTAGCGGTTAGCACAGATACGCAGTATTTT.

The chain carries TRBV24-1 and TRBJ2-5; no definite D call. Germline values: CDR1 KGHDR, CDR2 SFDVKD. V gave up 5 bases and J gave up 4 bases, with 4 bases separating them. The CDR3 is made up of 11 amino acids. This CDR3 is CATSAGETQYF. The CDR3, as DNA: TGTGCCACCAGTGCTGGAGAGACCCAGTACTTC.

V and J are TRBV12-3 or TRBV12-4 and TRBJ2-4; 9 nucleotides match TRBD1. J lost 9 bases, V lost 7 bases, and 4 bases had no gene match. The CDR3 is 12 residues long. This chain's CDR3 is CASTPDRGIQYF. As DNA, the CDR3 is TGTGCCAGCACCCCGGACAGGGGCATTCAGTACTTC.

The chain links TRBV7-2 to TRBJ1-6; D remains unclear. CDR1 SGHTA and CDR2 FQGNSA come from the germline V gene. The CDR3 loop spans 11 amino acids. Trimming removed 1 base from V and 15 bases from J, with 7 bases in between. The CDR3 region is CASSLVGILHF. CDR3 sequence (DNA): TGTGCCAGCAGCTTAGTAGGGATCCTCCACTTT.

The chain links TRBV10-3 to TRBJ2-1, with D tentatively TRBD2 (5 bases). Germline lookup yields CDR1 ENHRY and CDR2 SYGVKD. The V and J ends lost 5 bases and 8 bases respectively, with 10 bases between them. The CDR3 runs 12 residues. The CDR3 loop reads CAISSLRDEQFF. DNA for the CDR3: TGTGCCATCAGTAGTCTGAGGGATGAGCAGTTCTTC.

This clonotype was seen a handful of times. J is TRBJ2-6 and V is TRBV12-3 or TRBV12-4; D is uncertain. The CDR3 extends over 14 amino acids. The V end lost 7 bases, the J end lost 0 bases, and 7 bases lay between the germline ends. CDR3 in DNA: TGTGCCAGCACGCGGTTCTCTGGGGCCAACGTCCTGACTTTC. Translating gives CASTRFSGANVLTF.

CDR3: CSVRYRGTDEKLFF. In DNA, the CDR3 is TGCAGCGTTAGATACAGGGGCACGGATGAAAAACTGTTTTTT. The chain couples TRBV29-1 to TRBJ1-4; TRBD1 aligns across 7 bases. Germline V gene lookup returns CDR1 SQVTM and CDR2 ANQGSEA. This CDR3 is 14 amino acids long. Trimming removed 5 bases from V and 6 bases from J; junction bases left unmatched: 9.

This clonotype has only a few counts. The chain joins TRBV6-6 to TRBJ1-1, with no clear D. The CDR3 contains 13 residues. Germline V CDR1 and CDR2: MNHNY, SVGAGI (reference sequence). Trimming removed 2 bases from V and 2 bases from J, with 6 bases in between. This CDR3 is CASSYRTNTEAFF. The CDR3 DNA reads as TGTGCCAGCAGTTACCGCACCAACACTGAAGCTTTCTTT.

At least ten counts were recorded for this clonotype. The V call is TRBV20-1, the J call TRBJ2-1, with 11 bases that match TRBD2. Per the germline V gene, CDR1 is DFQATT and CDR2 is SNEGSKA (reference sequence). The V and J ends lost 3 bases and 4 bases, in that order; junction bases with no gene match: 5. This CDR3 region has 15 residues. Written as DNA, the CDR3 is TGCAGTGCTAGGGGTAGCGGGGGGGCTTACAATGAGCAGTTCTTC. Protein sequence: CSARGSGGAYNEQFF.

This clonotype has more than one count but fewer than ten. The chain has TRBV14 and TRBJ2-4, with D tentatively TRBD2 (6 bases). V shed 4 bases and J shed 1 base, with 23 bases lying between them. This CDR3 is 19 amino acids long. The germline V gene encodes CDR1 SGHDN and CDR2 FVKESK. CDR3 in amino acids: CASSRGGSPLGTAKNIQYF. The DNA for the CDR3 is TGTGCCAGCAGCCGAGGAGGGTCCCCACTCGGGACGGCCAAAAACATTCAGTACTTC.

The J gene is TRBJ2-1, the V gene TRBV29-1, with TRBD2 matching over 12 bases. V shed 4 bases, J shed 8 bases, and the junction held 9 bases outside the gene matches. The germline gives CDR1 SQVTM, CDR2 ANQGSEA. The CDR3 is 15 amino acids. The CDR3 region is CSVAGLAGGYDEQFF. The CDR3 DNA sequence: TGCAGCGTTGCCGGTCTAGCGGGGGGGTACGATGAGCAGTTCTTC.

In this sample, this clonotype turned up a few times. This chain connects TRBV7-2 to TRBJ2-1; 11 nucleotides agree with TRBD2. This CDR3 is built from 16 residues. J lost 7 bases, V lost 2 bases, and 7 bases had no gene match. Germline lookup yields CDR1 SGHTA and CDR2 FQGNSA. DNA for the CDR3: TGTGCCAGCAGCTTAAGTACTAGCGGGAGTAGGAATGAGCAGTTCTTC. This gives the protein CASSLSTSGSRNEQFF.

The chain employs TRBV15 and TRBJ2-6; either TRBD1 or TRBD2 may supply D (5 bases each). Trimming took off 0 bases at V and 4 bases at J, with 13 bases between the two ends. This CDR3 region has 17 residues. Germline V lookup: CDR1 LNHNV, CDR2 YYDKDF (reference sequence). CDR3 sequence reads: CATSRDLRGSGANVLTF. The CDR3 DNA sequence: TGTGCCACCAGCAGAGATTTGAGGGGCTCAGGGGCCAACGTCCTGACTTTC.

CDR3 DNA sequence: TGTGCCAGCAGCTTAGAGATATCGTTTTCCAATGAGCAGTTCTTC. It yields the protein CASSLEISFSNEQFF. The chain is built from TRBV7-6 and TRBJ2-1, with D unclear. CDR3 length equals 15 residues. CDR1 and CDR2 (germline): SGHVS, FNYEAQ. V lost 1 base, J lost 6 bases, and 13 bases lay in between.

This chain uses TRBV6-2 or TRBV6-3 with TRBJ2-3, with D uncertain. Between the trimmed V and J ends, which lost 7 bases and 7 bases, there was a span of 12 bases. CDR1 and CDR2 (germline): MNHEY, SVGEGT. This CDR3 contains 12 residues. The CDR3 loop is CASNDPWYTQYF. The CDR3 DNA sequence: TGTGCCAGCAACGACCCTTGGTATACGCAGTATTTT.

The CDR3 coding sequence is TGTGCCAGCAGCCAGCTGGGACTAGCGGGAGAAGAATATGAGCAGTTCTTC. It is translated as CASSQLGLAGEEYEQFF. The V and J genes are TRBV21-1 and TRBJ2-1; the table names TRBD2, a call not compared with the DNA. TRBV21-1 is designated a pseudogene. The CDR3 sequence is 17 residues long.

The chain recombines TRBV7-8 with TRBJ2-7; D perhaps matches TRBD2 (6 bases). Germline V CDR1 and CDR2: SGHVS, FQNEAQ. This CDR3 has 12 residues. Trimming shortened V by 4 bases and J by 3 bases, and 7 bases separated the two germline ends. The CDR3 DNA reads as TGTGCCAGCAGCTGGGGGGTCTACGAGCAGTACTTC. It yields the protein CASSWGVYEQYF.

Here the CDR3 DNA reads TGTGCCAGCAGTTTAGCAGGGTGGAACTATGGCTACACCTTC. Its translation is CASSLAGWNYGYTF. The gene calls are TRBV28 and TRBJ1-2; D might be TRBD1 (5 bases). V shed 2 bases and J shed 2 bases, with 9 bases lying between them. Per the germline V gene, CDR1 is MDHEN and CDR2 is SYDVKM. This CDR3 is 14 amino acids long.